This T cell receptor beta chain emerged from a study of lymphopenia after photon versus proton radiotherapy. The CDR3 consists of 18 residues. Germline values: CDR1 MGHRA, CDR2 YSYEKL. Trimming removed 0 bases at V and 3 bases at J, with 20 bases between. Regarding the study as a whole: In patients who died, overall survival fell as post-nadir TCR diversity dropped more. Post-nadir diversity loss with photons came from oligoclonal expansion, particularly CD8+ Temra cells.

As regards this clone: Its antigen is not identified.

Measured with immunoSEQ multiplex PCR; TCRdb has only the in-frame clones, and not every one. Of roughly 65,000 clones listed, about nine tenths are singletons. This chain connects TRBV4-1 to TRBJ1-1, with D unclear. This clonotype originated in a woman in her 70s with pancreatic cancer. Sequenced here: peripheral blood, sampled from a patient treated with photon-based radiotherapy. CDR3 coding DNA: TGCGCCAGCAGCCAAGAACCGATATTCGCTGGGGTGGACACTGAAGCTTTCTTT. This translates into CASSQEPIFAGVDTEAFF.